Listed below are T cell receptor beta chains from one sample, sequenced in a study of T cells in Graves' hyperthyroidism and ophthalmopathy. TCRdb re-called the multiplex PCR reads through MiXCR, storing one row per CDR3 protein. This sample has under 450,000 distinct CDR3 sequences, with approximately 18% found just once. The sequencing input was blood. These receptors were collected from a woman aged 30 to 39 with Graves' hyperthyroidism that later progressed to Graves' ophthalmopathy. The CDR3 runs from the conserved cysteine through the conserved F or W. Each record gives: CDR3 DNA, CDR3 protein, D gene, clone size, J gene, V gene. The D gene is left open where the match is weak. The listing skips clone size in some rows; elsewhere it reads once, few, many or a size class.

DNA: TGTGCCAGCAGCGTAGGCGGGAGAGGGTACGAGCAGTACTTC
CDR3: CASSVGGRGYEQYF
D: TRBD2
size: few
J: TRBJ2-7
V: TRBV9

DNA: TGTGCCAGCAGCGAAGCCTCCGGGACAGGGAACTATGGCTACACCTTC
CDR3: CASSEASGTGNYGYTF
D: TRBD1
size: few
J: TRBJ1-2
V: TRBV9

DNA: TGCGCCAGCAGGCAACCCGGGACAGGGGGCGGAGCGGGCACTGAAGCTTTCTTT
CDR3: CASRQPGTGGGAGTEAFF
D: TRBD1
size: many
J: TRBJ1-1
V: TRBV5-1

DNA: TGTGCCAGCAGCCGCGGGGGATCCTACGAGCAGTACTTC
CDR3: CASSRGGSYEQYF
D: TRBD2
size: many
J: TRBJ2-7
V: TRBV11-2

DNA: TGTGCCAGCAGCTTAGTAAAGGCGAGGTTTCCGGAAAAACTGTTTTTT
CDR3: CASSLVKARFPEKLFF
D: NA
size: NA
J: TRBJ1-4
V: TRBV11-2

DNA: TGTGCCAGCAGCTTAGTGACCCAGCGGGGGCTTCAAGAGACCCAGTACTTC
CDR3: CASSLVTQRGLQETQYF
D: TRBD2
size: many
J: TRBJ2-5
V: TRBV7-2

DNA: TGTGCCAGCAGTGATGTTGTTAGCAATCAGCCCCAGCATTTT
CDR3: CASSDVVSNQPQHF
D: NA
size: many
J: TRBJ1-5
V: TRBV2

DNA: TGTGCCAGCAGTGAAGGCCCGATCAACTATGGCTACACCTTC
CDR3: CASSEGPINYGYTF
D: NA
size: NA
J: TRBJ1-2
V: TRBV2

DNA: TGTGCCAGCAGTTGGACTAGCGGGAGGGCAGGGTACACAGATACGCAGTATTTT
CDR3: CASSWTSGRAGYTDTQYF
D: TRBD2
size: NA
J: TRBJ2-3
V: TRBV6-9

DNA: TGTGCCAGCAGCGTAGCTGGGACAACCACCGGGGAGCTGTTTTTT
CDR3: CASSVAGTTTGELFF
D: NA
size: NA
J: TRBJ2-2
V: TRBV9

DNA: TGCGCCAGCAGTCTGGGGGGGGCTAGCGGGACGTACGAGCAGTACTTC
CDR3: CASSLGGASGTYEQYF
D: TRBD2
size: many
J: TRBJ2-7
V: TRBV5-1

DNA: TGTGCCAGCAGTATAAACCGGGGCGGGGCTAATGAAAAACTGTTTTTT
CDR3: CASSINRGGANEKLFF
D: NA
size: NA
J: TRBJ1-4
V: TRBV27

DNA: TGTGCCAGCAGTTTCATCTCTCCCTTTATCCTCGGACAGGGGGCGCGTAGCTATGGCTACACCTTC
CDR3: CASSFISPFILGQGARSYGYTF
D: TRBD1
size: many
J: TRBJ1-2
V: TRBV28

DNA: TGTGCCAGCAGCCAATCGGTGACTAGTTCTGAAGATGAGCAGTTCTTC
CDR3: CASSQSVTSSEDEQFF
D: NA
size: NA
J: TRBJ2-1
V: TRBV4-2

DNA: TGTGCCAGCTCGGCAGACACCATACCCCTTGGTACGCAGTATTTT
CDR3: CASSADTIPLGTQYF
D: NA
size: many
J: TRBJ2-3
V: TRBV18

DNA: TGTGCCAGTACGGCTTTCTCTGGAAACACCATATATTTT
CDR3: CASTAFSGNTIYF
D: NA
size: NA
J: TRBJ1-3
V: TRBV19

DNA: TGTGCCAGCAGCGTAGACTATTTTTTGGCAGATACGCAGTATTTT
CDR3: CASSVDYFLADTQYF
D: NA
size: NA
J: TRBJ2-3
V: TRBV9